This T cell receptor (beta chain) was profiled in a study of blood T cell repertoires in COVID-19 (TCRdb year 2020). In terms of the full investigation: The collaborator samples originated in the United States, Italy and Spain and spanned the acute and convalescent phases of COVID-19. A freely available public database, intended as a resource for researchers studying the immune response to SARS-CoV-2, is where the repertoires were released. The material from the prospective study consisted of cDNA or gDNA derived from T cells, B-cell-depleted T cells, or PBMCs. The samples were drawn from two sources: the first 160 participants of the ongoing ImmuneRACE study, and some 1,300 subjects contributed by 6 global collaborators. Nearly every sample came with metadata listing a de-identified subject ID, COVID-19 status, age in years and sex. The dataset comprised deeply sampled blood TCRbeta repertoires from subjects exposed to, actively infected with, or recovered from COVID-19. Where available, HLA class I and class II types were obtained from metadata supplied by the sample provider rather than from assay-based typing. The study at large found these results: The quantity of clinical and demographic metadata differed by source and by participant and was supplied without curation.

The germline V gene gives CDR1 as SGHRS and CDR2 as YFSETQ. The CDR3 covers 19 residues, taking in both the cysteine and the phenylalanine. This entry keeps only the CDR3 DNA: 57 bases, framed from base 1. V lost 4 bases and J lost 9 bases, and the count of bases not matched to a germline gene is 24. Concerning this clone: Its binding antigen is unknown. There are no base qualities to consult, and no much larger clone falls within one base.

The collaborating institutions used their own protocols to collect whole blood in K2EDTA tubes. For TCRbeta analysis, collaborators shipped samples in one of three forms: frozen whole blood, isolated PBMCs, or DNA extracted from either of those sample types. TCRbeta CDR3 regions were amplified from genomic DNA using the immunoSEQ Assay, a bias-controlled multiplex PCR. As for the original processing: The number of nucleated cells in each sample was estimated by amplification of reference gene primers within the assay. To quantify the absolute abundance of each unique TCRbeta CDR3 rearrangement, sequence reads were collapsed and filtered. For each sample, productive Simpson clonality was calculated as the square root of Simpson's diversity index over productive rearrangements. Entries here come from immuneACCESS through TCRdb and include only in-frame sequences with V and J called. Some clones fail to appear in such tables; in the studies checked, an unresolved V gene covers under half of the shortfall, and the cause of the remainder is unknown. V and J calls plus clone size are reproduced from that table; the DNA served to infer D and trimming. This sample lists 210,000 or so clones; over 75% were detected once. Roughly 5% of the sample comes from the top ten.

The sequence was collected from a middle-aged woman with acute or convalescent COVID-19. Recombination connected TRBV5-1 to TRBJ2-1, with 8 bases in between that match TRBD2. Sequencing was done on a sample of peripheral blood. The DNA sequence reads TGCGCCAGCAGCGCGAACTTGGTATCCAGCGGGGGCCAAAAGAGTGAGCAGTTCTTC. This codes for CASSANLVSSGGQKSEQFF. Where the CDR3 stops, the reference TRBV5-1 and TRBJ2-1 genes take over; the full variable domain is KAGVTQTPRYLIKTRGQQVTLSCSPISGHRSVSWYQQTPGQGLQFLFEYFSETQRNKGNFPGRFSGRQFSNSRSEMNVSTLELGDSALYLCASSANLVSSGGQKSEQFFGPGTRLTVL.